This T cell receptor beta chain was documented in a study of human T cells and chemical hapten exposure. Time point in this sample: healthy volunteer bleed at 2 weeks. Total RNA was isolated from unfractionated whole blood. This clonotype occurred a few times. Its antigen is unidentified. Overall study findings and caveats: DPC sensitization left the count of TCRs above 1 in 1000 unchanged.

Unique molecular identifiers were linked by the library to individual cDNA molecules. TCRdb fed the RACE reads into MiXCR, producing one record per CDR3 protein. Here the sample spans 85,000 to 95,000 distinct CDR3 sequences, over 8% being singletons. CDR3 length equals 14 residues. Germline-derived CDR1 and CDR2 are MNHNY and SVGAGI (reference sequence). Trimming left V 5 bases short and J 2 bases short, with 13 bases between. The chain combines TRBV6-6 with TRBJ2-7; TRBD1 is a possible D gene (5 bases). Specimen: whole blood. The clonotype was recovered from a female donor in good health. Some clones in this sample may be carry-over from other donors' samples. The CDR3 protein is CASSPGLGAYEQYF. The CDR3 region has the DNA TGTGCCAGCAGTCCAGGGTTAGGGGCCTACGAGCAGTACTTC.